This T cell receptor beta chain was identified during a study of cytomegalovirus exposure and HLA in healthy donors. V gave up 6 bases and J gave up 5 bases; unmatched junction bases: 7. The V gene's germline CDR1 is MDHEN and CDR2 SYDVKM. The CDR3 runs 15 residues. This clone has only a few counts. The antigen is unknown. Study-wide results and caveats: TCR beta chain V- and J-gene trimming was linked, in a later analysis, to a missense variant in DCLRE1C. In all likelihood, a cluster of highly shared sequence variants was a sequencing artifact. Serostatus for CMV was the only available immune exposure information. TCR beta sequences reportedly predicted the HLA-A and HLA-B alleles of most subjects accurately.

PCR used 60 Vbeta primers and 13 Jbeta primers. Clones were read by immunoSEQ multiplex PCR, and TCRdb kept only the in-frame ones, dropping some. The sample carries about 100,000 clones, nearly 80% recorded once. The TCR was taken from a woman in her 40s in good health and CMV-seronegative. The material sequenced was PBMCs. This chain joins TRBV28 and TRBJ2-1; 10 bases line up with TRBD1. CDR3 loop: CASSLWTGGDNEQFF. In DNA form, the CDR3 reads TGTGCCAGCAGCCTATGGACAGGGGGAGACAATGAGCAGTTCTTC.